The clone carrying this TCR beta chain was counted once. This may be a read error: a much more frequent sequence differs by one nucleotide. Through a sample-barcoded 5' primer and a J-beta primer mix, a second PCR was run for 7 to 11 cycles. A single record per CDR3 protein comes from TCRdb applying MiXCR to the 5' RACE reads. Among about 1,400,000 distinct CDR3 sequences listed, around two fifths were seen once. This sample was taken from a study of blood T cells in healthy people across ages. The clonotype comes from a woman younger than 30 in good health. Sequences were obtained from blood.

CDR3 in amino acids: CASSLARGSFYNEQFF. In nucleotides, the CDR3 is TGTGCCAGCAGCTTGGCTAGGGGGAGCTTCTACAATGAGCAGTTCTTC. V is TRBV7-2 and J is TRBJ2-1; possibly TRBD1 for D (6 bases). CDR3 length: 16 amino acids. The V end lost 3 bases, the J end lost 3 bases, and 15 bases lay between the germline ends. Germline V CDR1 and CDR2: SGHTA, FQGNSA.